The 21 T cell receptor beta chains presented below share a single source sample, sequenced in a study of cytotoxic CD8 clonotypes in ibrutinib-treated CLL. Profiled with immunoSEQ multiplex PCR; TCRdb holds only in-frame clones, not every one. Of hundreds of thousands of clones in the sample, 70% were seen once. The sequencing here drew on PBMCs, taken after 24 months of ibrutinib treatment. These receptors came from a human donor with chronic lymphocytic leukemia.

This chain joins TRBV7-9 and TRBJ2-1; D call uncertain. CDR3 length: 12 residues. V was trimmed by 6 bases and J by 8 bases, leaving 11 bases between them. Germline CDR1 and CDR2: SEHNR and FQNEAQ (reference sequence). As DNA, the CDR3 is TGTGCCAGCAGTTGGGTCACGGATGAGCAGTTCTTC. Protein: CASSWVTDEQFF.

This clone was counted a few times. The chain links TRBV7-8 to TRBJ2-7, with 9 bases that match TRBD1. There are 15 residues in the CDR3. V dropped 4 bases and J dropped 1; count of bases not matched to a gene: 5. Per the germline V gene, CDR1 is SGHVS and CDR2 is FQNEAQ. This chain's CDR3 is CASSWGQGTSYEQYF. CDR3 bases: TGTGCCAGCAGCTGGGGACAGGGTACTTCCTACGAGCAGTACTTC.

The chain joins TRBV10-2 to TRBJ2-7; 12 bases match TRBD2. CDR3 size: 14 residues. CDR1 and CDR2 (germline): WSHSY, SAAADI. V lost 2 bases to trimming and J lost 7 bases; unmatched junction nucleotides: 3. The CDR3 loop reads CASSELAGGKEQYF. DNA of the CDR3: TGCGCCAGCAGTGAGCTAGCGGGAGGGAAAGAGCAGTACTTC.

This chain joins TRBV6-6 and TRBJ1-1; D is undetermined. Germline V CDR1 and CDR2: MNHNY, SVGAGI (reference sequence). V was pared by 4 bases and J by 11 bases, with 11 bases between. This CDR3 has 11 amino acids. The chain's CDR3 is CASSSGYGAFF. CDR3 DNA: TGTGCCAGCAGTTCAGGATACGGGGCTTTCTTT.

This clone was seen a handful of times. The chain joins TRBV28 to TRBJ1-5; possibly TRBD1 for D (6 bases). From germline, CDR1 is MDHEN and CDR2 SYDVKM. This CDR3 is built from 17 residues. V gave up 3 bases and J gave up 1 base, with 16 bases separating them. CDR3 bases: TGTGCCAGCAGTTTGTTCAGCTGGGGGCAGAGCAATCAGCCCCAGCATTTT. The encoded protein is CASSLFSWGQSNQPQHF.

This clone was picked up one time. The rearrangement uses TRBV7-2 and TRBJ2-3, with 8 positions matching TRBD2. The germline CDR1 and CDR2 sequences are SGHTA and FQGNSA. The CDR3 consists of 15 residues. V shed 1 base, J shed 3 bases, and the junction held 3 bases outside the gene matches. Written as DNA, the CDR3 is TGTGCCAGCAGCTTAGACGGGACTAGTACAGATACGCAGTATTTT. Translating gives CASSLDGTSTDTQYF. Using reference TRBV7-2 and TRBJ2-3 for the parts outside the CDR3, the full variable domain is GAGVSQSPSNKVTEKGKDVELRCDPISGHTALYWYRQSLGQGLEFLIYFQGNSAPDKSGLPSDRFSAERTGGSVSTLTIQRTQQEDSAVYLCASSLDGTSTDTQYFGPGTRLTVL.

The V gene is TRBV18, the J gene TRBJ2-5; 7 bases fit TRBD1. In germline, CDR1 is KGHSH, CDR2 LQKENI. The CDR3 runs to 19 residues. Trimming cost V 6 bases and J 5 bases; bases outside gene matches: 24. CDR3 region: CASSPWMGTAYEKGETQYF. The CDR3 bases are TGTGCCAGCTCCCCTTGGATGGGGACAGCCTACGAAAAAGGGGAGACCCAGTACTTC.

This sequence joins TRBV20-1 and TRBJ2-1; possibly TRBD1 or TRBD2 for D (5 bases each). This CDR3 is 10 amino acids long. Germline V gene data show CDR1 as DFQATT and CDR2 as SNEGSKA (reference sequence). The CDR3 spells CRGVGDEQFF. In DNA form, the CDR3 reads TGCAGGGGGGTTGGCGATGAGCAGTTCTTC.

This chain uses TRBV4-3 with TRBJ2-2; weak D call: TRBD2 (5 bases). CDR1 and CDR2 (germline): LGHNA, YSLEER. V lost 0 bases, J lost 6 bases, and 14 bases lay in between. The CDR3 contains 16 residues. CDR3 amino acids: CASSQDTGSFPGELFF. The CDR3 DNA is TGCGCCAGCAGCCAAGATACTGGGAGCTTCCCCGGGGAGCTGTTTTTT.

This clone was counted a few times. The V call is TRBV6-5, the J call TRBJ2-7; no clear D gene. The length of the CDR3 is 15 residues. The germline CDR1 and CDR2 sequences are MNHEY and SVGAGI. The V gene lost 7 bases and the J gene lost 0 bases, with 16 bases spanning the gap. The CDR3 DNA follows: TGTGCCAGCACCTCTGTGGCGGACCTCTCCTACGAGCAGTACTTC. Protein: CASTSVADLSYEQYF.

This clone was found a few times. The chain carries TRBV2 and TRBJ2-1, with TRBD1 as a possible D gene (5 bases). V dropped 8 bases and J dropped 5 bases, with 16 bases sitting between them. The CDR3 has 14 residues. CDR1 and CDR2 from the germline V gene are SNHLY and FYNNEI. DNA for the CDR3: TGTGCCAGCCAGGGCTATGCAAGGAACAATGAGCAGTTCTTC. This encodes CASQGYARNNEQFF.

The rearrangement links TRBV9 to TRBJ1-1, with unresolved D. Germline V lookup: CDR1 SGDLS, CDR2 YYNGEE. Trimming stripped 2 bases from V and 5 bases from J, with 19 bases between. The CDR3 extends over 16 amino acids. CDR3 amino acids: CASSVSEKEGWTEAFF. CDR3 DNA sequence: TGTGCCAGCAGCGTCTCGGAGAAGGAAGGTTGGACTGAAGCTTTCTTT.

The V call is TRBV27, the J call TRBJ1-2; no definite D call. CDR1 MNHEY and CDR2 SMNVEV come from the germline V gene (reference sequence). The V end was cut by 6 bases, the J end by 2 bases, with 10 bases between. This CDR3 comprises 13 residues. As DNA, the CDR3 is TGTGCCAGCAGCCGGTCTGGAAACTATGGCTACACCTTC. This sequence encodes CASSRSGNYGYTF.

In its sample, this clone was seen a few times. The chain employs TRBV28 and TRBJ2-1; D is unclear. This CDR3 has 11 residues. The V end lost 3 bases, the J end lost 8 bases, and 5 bases lay between the germline ends. CDR1 and CDR2 (germline): MDHEN, SYDVKM. The DNA of the CDR3 is TGTGCCAGCAGTTTCGGGTATGAGCAGTTCTTC. Translating gives CASSFGYEQFF.

In nucleotides, the CDR3 is TGTGCCAGCAGCGTAGACGACAATGAGCAGTTCTTC. Protein: CASSVDDNEQFF. The chain employs TRBV9 and TRBJ2-1; D uncertain. This CDR3 has 12 residues. V gave up 0 bases and J gave up 5 bases, with 3 bases separating them. Germline CDR1 SGDLS, CDR2 YYNGEE.

The chain employs TRBV10-1 and TRBJ2-5; D ambiguous. V gave up 3 bases and J gave up 4 bases, with 9 bases separating them. This CDR3 comprises 13 residues. The germline CDR1 and CDR2 sequences are WNHNN and SYGVQD (reference sequence). The CDR3 nucleotides are TGCGCCAGCAGTGATTACGGGCCAGAGACCCAGTACTTC. Its protein product is CASSDYGPETQYF.

This sequence joins TRBV2 and TRBJ2-4; 7 nucleotides match TRBD1. The length of the CDR3 is 16 residues. Germline V lookup: CDR1 SNHLY, CDR2 FYNNEI. V gave up 6 bases and J gave up 1 base; unmatched junction bases: 9. The CDR3 spells CASSLTGVPAKNIQYF. CDR3 coding DNA: TGTGCCAGCAGCCTAACAGGGGTCCCGGCCAAAAACATTCAGTACTTC.

DNA of the CDR3: TGTGCCAGCAGCTTAATGACTAGCGGTGACAATGAGCAGTTCTTC. As protein: CASSLMTSGDNEQFF. The rearrangement links TRBV7-2 to TRBJ2-1; TRBD2 matches 9 bases. The CDR3 loop spans 15 amino acids. V was pared by 2 bases and J by 5 bases, with 4 bases of the junction left unmatched. In germline, CDR1 is SGHTA, CDR2 FQGNSA.

This chain connects TRBV6-5 to TRBJ2-7; TRBD2 agrees at 8 bases. This CDR3 comprises 14 residues. V was clipped by 2 bases and J by 0 bases; unmatched bases: 0. In germline, CDR1 is MNHEY, CDR2 SVGAGI. CDR3 amino acids: CASSYTSGSYEQYF. Here the CDR3 DNA reads TGTGCCAGCAGTTACACTAGCGGCTCCTACGAGCAGTACTTC.

The chain combines TRBV5-1 with TRBJ2-1; no reliable D call. Germline V lookup: CDR1 SGHRS, CDR2 YFSETQ. V was shortened by 2 bases and J by 7 bases, with 13 bases between the two germline ends. CDR3 size: 14 residues. The CDR3 protein is CASSFWEGWNEQFF. In DNA, the CDR3 is TGCGCCAGCAGCTTTTGGGAAGGGTGGAATGAGCAGTTCTTC. The full variable domain, its missing parts supplied by reference TRBV5-1 and TRBJ2-1, is KAGVTQTPRYLIKTRGQQVTLSCSPISGHRSVSWYQQTPGQGLQFLFEYFSETQRNKGNFPGRFSGRQFSNSRSEMNVSTLELGDSALYLCASSFWEGWNEQFFGPGTRLTVL.

The chain's CDR3 is CASSLAEGRSNTEAFF. Written as DNA, the CDR3 is TGTGCCAGCAGCTTAGCCGAGGGACGTTCGAACACTGAAGCTTTCTTT. The V and J genes are TRBV13 and TRBJ1-1; a possible D gene is TRBD1 (5 bases). Germline loops: CDR1 PRHDT, CDR2 FYEKMQ (reference sequence). V shed 1 base and J shed 1 base, with 13 bases lying between them. This CDR3 comprises 16 residues.